This T cell receptor beta chain comes out of a study of T cell responses to AZD1222 COVID-19 vaccine. In the study overall: Doses given second, at about 4 or about 12 weeks, were pooled.

Study-level results: The span of vaccine-associated CD4 TCRs extended across spike, with dominance at 160-218 and 743-854. Most donors were white British, females outnumbered males, and clonal diversity was possibly underestimated.

To note about this clone: The antigen is undetermined.

Sequencing was performed with immunoSEQ multiplex PCR; in TCRdb, only in-frame clones are kept and a portion is missing. The sample yields nearly 95,000 clones, around 87% seen once. The TCR was taken from an adult in good health. The starting material was peripheral blood, obtained on day 0 of AZD1222 vaccination.

The CDR3: CASSGLAESQETQYF. The DNA of the CDR3 is TGTGCCAGCAGTGGGCTAGCGGAGAGCCAAGAGACCCAGTACTTC. The chain recombines TRBV2 with TRBJ2-5; 7 nucleotides agree with TRBD2. This CDR3 is 15 amino acids long. The V segment lost 4 bases and the J segment 1 base; nucleotides outside the gene matches: 6. Germline CDR1 and CDR2: SNHLY and FYNNEI.